The rows below give T cell receptor beta chains drawn from one sample of a study of human thymus T cells. Here immunoSEQ multiplex PCR was the method, and the copy in TCRdb shows in-frame clones only, minus some. This sample carries tens of thousands of clones, 95% of them seen once, and the ten largest clones take around 0.03%. The specimen was thymus tissue. Receptors were obtained from a girl less than two years old with a congenital heart defect but otherwise immunologically healthy. CDR3s include the opening cysteine and the closing phenylalanine or tryptophan. The D gene is left open where the match is weak.

TRBJ1-5	TRBD1	TRBV19	CASRDTGVNQPQHF	TGTGCCAGTAGAGATACAGGGGTCAATCAGCCCCAGCATTTT
TRBJ2-1	.	TRBV4-3	CASSQDLDEASWGNEQFF	TGCGCCAGCAGCCAAGATCTCGATGAGGCTAGCTGGGGCAATGAGCAGTTCTTC
TRBJ2-1	.	TRBV18	CASSPPGSTYNEQFF	TGTGCCAGCTCACCCCCCGGGTCCACCTACAATGAGCAGTTCTTC
TRBJ2-3	TRBD2	TRBV4-3	CASSHESGSGRAVLRTDTQYF	TGCGCCAGCAGCCATGAGAGTGGTAGCGGGAGGGCGGTGTTGCGGACAGATACGCAGTATTTT
TRBJ2-1	TRBD2	TRBV27	CASSRSGRVLYNEQFF	TGTGCCAGCAGTCGGAGCGGGAGGGTCCTCTACAATGAGCAGTTCTTC
TRBJ2-7	.	TRBV6-5	CASSYNFSEAEQYF	TGTGCCAGCAGTTATAACTTCTCGGAGGCCGAGCAGTACTTC
TRBJ1-1	.	TRBV27	CASSLGRQFLNTEAFF	TGTGCCAGCAGTTTAGGAAGGCAGTTCCTGAACACTGAAGCTTTCTTT
TRBJ2-7	.	TRBV16	CASSLSRVKDYEQYF	TGTGCCAGCAGCCTCTCAAGGGTAAAGGATTACGAGCAGTACTTC
TRBJ1-5	.	TRBV28	CASIPVRSSKQRAQHF	TGTGCCAGCATCCCAGTAAGGTCCTCCAAGCAGAGGGCCCAGCATTTT
TRBJ1-1	.	TRBV13	CASSLGPGIPTEAFF	TGTGCCAGCAGCTTAGGCCCAGGGATACCCACTGAAGCTTTCTTT